This entry lists 4 T cell receptor beta chains sequenced from one sample in a study of blood T cell repertoires in COVID-19. Profiled with immunoSEQ multiplex PCR; TCRdb holds only in-frame clones, not every one. This table has 200,000 to 250,000 clones, 75% to 90% appearing once. Sequenced: peripheral blood. Receptors originate from a woman aged 40 to 55 with acute or convalescent COVID-19.

This chain uses TRBV6-6 with TRBJ1-1; D ambiguous. CDR1 and CDR2 from the germline V gene are MNHNY and SVGAGI (reference sequence). The CDR3 runs to 14 residues. Trimming removed 0 bases at V and 0 bases at J, with 5 bases between. The DNA of the CDR3 is TGTGCCAGCAGTTACTCGGAGGTGAACACTGAAGCTTTCTTT. This codes for CASSYSEVNTEAFF.

V and J are TRBV10-2 and TRBJ1-1; D gene uncertain. The germline V gene encodes CDR1 WSHSY and CDR2 SAAADI. The length of the CDR3 is 11 residues. Trimming pared 2 bases from V and 10 bases from J, leaving 8 bases between. DNA of the CDR3: TGCGCCAGCAGTGAGACGGGGTCAGCTTTCTTT. Amino acids: CASSETGSAFF.

The V gene is TRBV19, the J gene TRBJ1-2; D remains unclear. Germline assignment: CDR1 LNHDA and CDR2 SQIVND (reference sequence). The CDR3 length is 16 residues. Trimming took 2 bases from V and 4 from J, leaving 17 bases between them. The CDR3 region is CASSIFASEAVYGYTF. The CDR3 DNA reads TGTGCCAGTAGTATATTTGCTTCCGAGGCAGTCTATGGCTACACCTTC.

The CDR3 coding sequence is TGTGCCTGGGAACTTAAGGGGGTTACCCATGAAAAACTGTTTTTT. Translated, it gives CAWELKGVTHEKLFF. V usage is TRBV30 and J usage is TRBJ1-4; maybe TRBD1 (6 bases). The CDR3 is 15 residues long. With 5 bases removed from V and 6 bases from J, the gap between germline ends came to 19 bases. CDR1 GTSNPN and CDR2 SVGIG come from the germline V gene (reference sequence).